A selection of T cell receptor beta chains follows, all from one sample in a study of blood T cell repertoires in COVID-19. Generated by immunoSEQ multiplex PCR, the TCRdb table keeps only in-frame clones and is missing some. The sample lists about 140,000 clones; roughly 84% were seen once. Sequenced material: peripheral blood. These receptors were collected from a man aged 25 to 40 with COVID-19, enrolled during active disease. Each CDR3 is given with its conserved first and last residue.

>TRBV7-2|TRBJ1-1|15
CASSLQRTSNTEAFF
>TRBV24-1|TRBJ2-1|18
CATSGETSGRTSYNEQFF
>TRBV12-5|TRBJ2-3|15
CASGSGTGYSDTQYF
>TRBV25-1|TRBJ2-1|14
CASSDSGRRNEQFF
>TRBV27|TRBJ1-5|14
CASSFTGYNQPQHF
>TRBV7-6|TRBJ2-2|16
CASSLNSAGGAGELFF
>TRBV2|TRBJ2-1|14
CASNPDRAYNEQFF
>TRBV5-5|TRBJ2-1|16
CASSPSGTSSYNEQFF
>TRBV2|TRBJ1-1|11
CARLRGTEAFF
>TRBV7-9|TRBJ1-6|14
CASSLTGVGSPLHF
>TRBV27|TRBJ1-1|14
CASSPQTGTGEAFF
>TRBV9|TRBJ2-1|14
CASSDTSGYNEQFF
>TRBV11-2|TRBJ1-2|16
CASSPLWDRFSYGYTF
>TRBV4-3|TRBJ2-7|13
CASSQERGYEQYF
>TRBV18|TRBJ2-7|16
CASSPPVDRGHSEQYF
>TRBV19|TRBJ1-1|14
CASSWRGPNTEAFF
>TRBV27|TRBJ2-1|17
CASSGGLGDWAYNEQFF
>TRBV29-1|TRBJ1-1|13
CSAPSAGNTEAFF
>TRBV3-1/TRBV3-2|TRBJ2-2|14
CASSQASNTGELFF
>TRBV21-1|TRBJ2-5|20
CASSKNGGLAGETVWETQYF
>TRBV5-1|TRBJ1-1|15
CASSPGQGRGTEAFF
>TRBV9|TRBJ2-7|15
CASSVGSGSVDEQYF
>TRBV11-2|TRBJ1-1|14
CASSSPLGRAEAFF
>TRBV4-1|TRBJ1-2|16
CASSQDLRGANYGYTF
>TRBV25-1|TRBJ2-3|16
CASSESRGGSTDTQYF
>TRBV28|TRBJ2-3|14
CASSTRERTDTQYF
>TRBV7-2|TRBJ1-2|15
CASSLEQGAQYGYTF
>TRBV30|TRBJ1-5|12
CAWARGNQPQHF
>TRBV29-1|TRBJ2-7|14
CSVPGTGFPREQYF
>TRBV18|TRBJ2-3|13
CASSPSPTDTQYF
>TRBV5-5|TRBJ1-2|15
CASSLGPTDNYGYTF
>TRBV16|TRBJ1-3|16
CASSQTRTGAGNTIYF
>TRBV3-1/TRBV3-2|TRBJ2-5|15
CASSPPRQGGKTQYF
>TRBV5-6|TRBJ2-1|15
CASSLAERESDEQFF
>TRBV7-8|TRBJ1-1|13
CASSLVRNTEAFF
>TRBV28|TRBJ2-7|13
CASSLSSLYEQYF
>TRBV19|TRBJ2-1|15
CASSIRGGWDNEQFF
>TRBV11-2|TRBJ2-3|16
CASSLAGTVSTDTQYF
>TRBV25-1|TRBJ2-3|15
CASSRTRGYTDTQYF
>TRBV2|TRBJ2-5|13
CASSAGTESTQYF
>TRBV11-2|TRBJ2-7|13
CASSLDSGIEQYF
>TRBV6-5|TRBJ1-6|13
CASRKPGNSPLHF
>TRBV15|TRBJ2-5|19
CATSRDRPRRAVIQETQYF
>TRBV2|TRBJ2-1|15
CASSPSGSGYNEQFF
>TRBV19|TRBJ2-1|15
CASTTGTSGSHEQFF
>TRBV6-1|TRBJ2-1|14
CASSESLMRPEQFF
>TRBV5-1|TRBJ1-6|16
CASSRVGQGINSPLHF
>TRBV5-4|TRBJ2-1|15
CASSLARRVKNEQFF
>TRBV5-1|TRBJ2-7|15
CASSPLAGGPGEQYF
>TRBV18|TRBJ2-1|16
CASSPRTSGRANEQFF
>TRBV10-3|TRBJ1-2|13
CAITQGWDYGYTF
>TRBV7-9|TRBJ2-7|16
CASSLRTSGSIYEQYF
>TRBV2|TRBJ2-7|14
CASRSGQPPWEQYF
>TRBV15|TRBJ1-4|13
CATRRGGNEKLFF
>TRBV6-2/TRBV6-3|TRBJ1-5|17
CASSSSGGGNSNQPQHF
>TRBV28|TRBJ1-2|15
CASSVDSKPLYGYTF
>TRBV30|TRBJ2-5|13
CAWSPATSGTQYF
>TRBV19|TRBJ1-5|15
CASIPDRASNQPQHF